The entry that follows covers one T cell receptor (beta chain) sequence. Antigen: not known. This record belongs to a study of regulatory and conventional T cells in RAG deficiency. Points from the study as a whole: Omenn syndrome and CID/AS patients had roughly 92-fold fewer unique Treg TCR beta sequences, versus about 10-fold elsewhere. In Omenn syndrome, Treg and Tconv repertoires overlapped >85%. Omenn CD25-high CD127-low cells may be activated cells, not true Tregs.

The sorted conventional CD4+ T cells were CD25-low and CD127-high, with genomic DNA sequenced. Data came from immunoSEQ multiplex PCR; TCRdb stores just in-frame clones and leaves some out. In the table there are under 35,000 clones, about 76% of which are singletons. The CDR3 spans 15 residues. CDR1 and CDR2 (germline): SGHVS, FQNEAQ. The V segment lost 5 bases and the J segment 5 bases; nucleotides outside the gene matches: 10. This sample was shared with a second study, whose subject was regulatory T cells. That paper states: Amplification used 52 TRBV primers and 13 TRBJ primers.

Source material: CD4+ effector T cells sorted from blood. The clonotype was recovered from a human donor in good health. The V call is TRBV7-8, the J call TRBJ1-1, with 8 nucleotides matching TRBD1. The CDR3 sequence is CASSLLQGATTEAFF. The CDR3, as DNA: TGTGCCAGCAGCCTACTGCAGGGGGCTACTACTGAAGCTTTCTTT.